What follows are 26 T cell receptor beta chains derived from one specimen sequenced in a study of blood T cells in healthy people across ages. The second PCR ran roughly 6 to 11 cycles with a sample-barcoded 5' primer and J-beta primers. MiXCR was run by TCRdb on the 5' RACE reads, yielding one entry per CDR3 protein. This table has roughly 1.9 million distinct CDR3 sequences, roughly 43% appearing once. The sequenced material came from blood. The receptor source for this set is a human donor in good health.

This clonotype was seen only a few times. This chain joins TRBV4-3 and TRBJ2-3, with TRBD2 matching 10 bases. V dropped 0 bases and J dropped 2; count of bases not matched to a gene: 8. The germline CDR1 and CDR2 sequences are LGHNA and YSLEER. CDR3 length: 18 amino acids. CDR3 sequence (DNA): TGCGCCAGCAGCCAAGAGGTACAGCTAGCGGGGGACACAGATACGCAGTATTTT. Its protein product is CASSQEVQLAGDTDTQYF.

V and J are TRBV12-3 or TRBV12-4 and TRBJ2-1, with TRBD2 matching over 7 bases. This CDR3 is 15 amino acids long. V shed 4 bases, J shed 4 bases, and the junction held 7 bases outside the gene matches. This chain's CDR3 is CASSYLGRGYNEQFF. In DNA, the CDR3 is TGTGCCAGCAGTTATTTAGGGCGGGGGTACAATGAGCAGTTCTTC.

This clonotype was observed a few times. The CDR3 DNA reads TGCAGCGTTGATCACGAGGGTAGCGGGGCAGATACGCAGTATTTT. Protein product: CSVDHEGSGADTQYF. The chain uses TRBV29-1 and TRBJ2-3, with TRBD2 identical over 8 bases. The junction had 9 bases not matched to a gene; V was cut back by 3 bases and J by 4 bases. This CDR3 comprises 15 residues. Germline V gives CDR1 SQVTM, CDR2 ANQGSEA.

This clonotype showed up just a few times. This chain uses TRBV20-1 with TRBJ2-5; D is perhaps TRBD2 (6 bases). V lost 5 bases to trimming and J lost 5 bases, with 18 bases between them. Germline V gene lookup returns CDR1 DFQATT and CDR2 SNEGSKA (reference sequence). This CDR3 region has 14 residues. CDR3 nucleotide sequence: TGCAGTGCTCGGCCCCCCCGGGGGAGGGAGACCCAGTACTTC. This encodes CSARPPRGRETQYF.

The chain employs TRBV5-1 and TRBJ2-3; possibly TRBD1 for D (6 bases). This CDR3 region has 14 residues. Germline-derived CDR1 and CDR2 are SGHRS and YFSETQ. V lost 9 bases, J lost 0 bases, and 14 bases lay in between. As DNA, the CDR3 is TGCGCCACCAAACAGGGATCTAGCACAGATACGCAGTATTTT. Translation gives CATKQGSSTDTQYF.

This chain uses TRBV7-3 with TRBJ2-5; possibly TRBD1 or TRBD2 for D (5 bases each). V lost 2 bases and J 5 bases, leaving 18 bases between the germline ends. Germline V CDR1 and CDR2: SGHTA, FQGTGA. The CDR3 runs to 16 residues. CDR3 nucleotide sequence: TGTGCCAGCAGCTTACCGCCAACTCGGGGCCTGGAGACCCAGTACTTC. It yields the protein CASSLPPTRGLETQYF.

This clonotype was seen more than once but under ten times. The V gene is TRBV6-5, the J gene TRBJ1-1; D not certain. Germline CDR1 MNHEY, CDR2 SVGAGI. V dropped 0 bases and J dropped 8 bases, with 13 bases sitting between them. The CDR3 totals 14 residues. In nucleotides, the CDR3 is TGTGCCAGCAGTTACTCTCGCCGCACCTCGGAAGCTTTCTTT. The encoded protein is CASSYSRRTSEAFF.

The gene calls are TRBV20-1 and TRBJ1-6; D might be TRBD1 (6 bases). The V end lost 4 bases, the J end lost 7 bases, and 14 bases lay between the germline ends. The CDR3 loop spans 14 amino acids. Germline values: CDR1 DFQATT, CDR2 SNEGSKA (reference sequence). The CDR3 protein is CSAKQGGWNSPLHF. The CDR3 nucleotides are TGCAGTGCTAAACAGGGTGGGTGGAATTCACCCCTCCACTTT.

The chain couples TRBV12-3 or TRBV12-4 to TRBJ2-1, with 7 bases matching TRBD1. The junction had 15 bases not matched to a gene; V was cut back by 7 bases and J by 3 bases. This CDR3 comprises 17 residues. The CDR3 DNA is TGTGCCAGCACCGCGCCGCTGGGACAGAGCGACTACAATGAGCAGTTCTTC. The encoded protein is CASTAPLGQSDYNEQFF.

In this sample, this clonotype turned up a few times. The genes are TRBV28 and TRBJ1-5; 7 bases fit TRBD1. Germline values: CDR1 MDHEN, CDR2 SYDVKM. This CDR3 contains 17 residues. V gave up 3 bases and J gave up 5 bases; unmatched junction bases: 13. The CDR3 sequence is CASSFLTQDRSYQPQHF. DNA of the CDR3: TGTGCCAGCAGTTTTCTTACCCAGGACAGGTCCTATCAGCCCCAGCATTTT. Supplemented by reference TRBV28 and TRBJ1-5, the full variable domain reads DVKVTQSSRYLVKRTGEKVFLECVQDMDHENMFWYRQDPGLGLRLIYFSYDVKMKEKGDIPEGYSVSREKKERFSLILESASTNQTSMYLCASSFLTQDRSYQPQHFGDGTRLSIL.

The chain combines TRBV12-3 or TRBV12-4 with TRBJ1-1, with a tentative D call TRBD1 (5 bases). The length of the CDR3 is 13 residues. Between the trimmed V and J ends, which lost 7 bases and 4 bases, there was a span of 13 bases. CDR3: CASNFGRGTEAFF. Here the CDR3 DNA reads TGTGCCAGCAACTTTGGGAGGGGCACTGAAGCTTTCTTT.

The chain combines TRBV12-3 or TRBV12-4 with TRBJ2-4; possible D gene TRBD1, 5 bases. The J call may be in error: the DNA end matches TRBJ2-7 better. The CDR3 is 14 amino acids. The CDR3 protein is CASTHKMTVYEQYF. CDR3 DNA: TGTGCCAGCACCCACAAAATGACAGTCTACGAGCAGTACTTC.

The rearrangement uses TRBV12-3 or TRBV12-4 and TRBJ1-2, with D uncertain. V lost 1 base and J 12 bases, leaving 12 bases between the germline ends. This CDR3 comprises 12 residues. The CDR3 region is CASSLGVAGHTF. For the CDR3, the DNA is TGTGCCAGCAGTTTAGGGGTGGCGGGCCACACCTTC.

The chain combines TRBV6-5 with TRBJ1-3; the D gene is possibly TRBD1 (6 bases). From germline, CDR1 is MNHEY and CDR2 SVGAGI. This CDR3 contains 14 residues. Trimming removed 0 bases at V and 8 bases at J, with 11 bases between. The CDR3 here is CASSYSPQGDTIYF. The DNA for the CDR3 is TGTGCCAGCAGTTACTCTCCACAGGGTGACACCATATATTTT.

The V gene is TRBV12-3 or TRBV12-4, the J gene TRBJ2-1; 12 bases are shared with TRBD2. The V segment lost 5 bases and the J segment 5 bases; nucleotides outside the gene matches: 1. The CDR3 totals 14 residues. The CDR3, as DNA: TGTGCCAGCAGTAGACTAGCGGGGGACAATGAGCAGTTCTTC. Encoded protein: CASSRLAGDNEQFF.

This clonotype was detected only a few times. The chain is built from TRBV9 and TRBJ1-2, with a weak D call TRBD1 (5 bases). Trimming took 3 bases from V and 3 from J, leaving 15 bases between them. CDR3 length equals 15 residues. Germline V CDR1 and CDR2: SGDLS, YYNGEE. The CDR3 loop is CASSDGTGDDYGYTF. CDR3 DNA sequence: TGTGCCAGCAGCGACGGGACCGGTGATGACTATGGCTACACCTTC.

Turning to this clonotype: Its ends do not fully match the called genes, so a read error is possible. CDR3 sequence (DNA): TGTGCCAGCCTCGAAGATAGCGGGGGATCCACAGATGCGCAGTATTTT. This sequence encodes CASLEDSGGSTDAQYF. V and J are TRBV11-3 and TRBJ2-3, with TRBD2 identical over 9 bases. Germline CDR1 reads SGHNT; CDR2 reads YENEEA. This CDR3 has 16 residues. The whole variable domain, filled in from reference TRBV11-3 and TRBJ2-3, reads EAGVVQSPRYKIIEKKQPVAFWCNPISGHNTLYWYLQNLGQGPELLIRYENEEAVDDSQLPKDRFSAERLKGVDSTLKIQPAELGDSAVYLCASLEDSGGSTDAQYFGPGTRLTVL.

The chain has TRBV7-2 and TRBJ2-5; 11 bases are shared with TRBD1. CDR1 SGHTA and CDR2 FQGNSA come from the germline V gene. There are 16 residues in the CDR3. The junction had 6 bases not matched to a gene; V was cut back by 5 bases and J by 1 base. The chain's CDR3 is CASSPRDRGSQETQYF. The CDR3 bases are TGTGCCAGCAGCCCCCGGGACAGGGGGAGCCAAGAGACCCAGTACTTC.

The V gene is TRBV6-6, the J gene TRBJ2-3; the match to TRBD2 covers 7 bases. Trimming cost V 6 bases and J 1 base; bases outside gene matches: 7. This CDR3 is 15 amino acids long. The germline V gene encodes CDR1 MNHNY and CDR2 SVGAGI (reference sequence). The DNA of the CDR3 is TGTGCCAGCAGCCCCGGACGGGGGGGCACAGATACGCAGTATTTT. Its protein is CASSPGRGGTDTQYF.

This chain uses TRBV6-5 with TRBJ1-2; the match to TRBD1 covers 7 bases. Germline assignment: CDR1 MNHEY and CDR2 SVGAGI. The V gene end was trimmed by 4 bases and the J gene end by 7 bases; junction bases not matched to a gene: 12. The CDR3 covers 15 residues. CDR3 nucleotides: TGTGCCAGCAGTTCCCTCCACAGGGGACGGGGTGGCTACACCTTC. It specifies CASSSLHRGRGGYTF.

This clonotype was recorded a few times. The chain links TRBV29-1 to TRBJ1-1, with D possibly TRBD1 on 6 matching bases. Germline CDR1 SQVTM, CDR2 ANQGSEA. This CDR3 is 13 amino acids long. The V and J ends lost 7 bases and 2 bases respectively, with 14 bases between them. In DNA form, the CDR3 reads TGCAGCGCCAAGGACAGCAAAAACACTGAAGCTTTCTTT. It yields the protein CSAKDSKNTEAFF.

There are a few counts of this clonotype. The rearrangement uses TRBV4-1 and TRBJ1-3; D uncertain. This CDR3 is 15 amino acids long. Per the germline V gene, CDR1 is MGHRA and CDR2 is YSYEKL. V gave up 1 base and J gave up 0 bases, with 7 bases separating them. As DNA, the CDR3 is TGCGCCAGCAGCCAAGTTGGGTCCTCTGGAAACACCATATATTTT. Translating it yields CASSQVGSSGNTIYF.

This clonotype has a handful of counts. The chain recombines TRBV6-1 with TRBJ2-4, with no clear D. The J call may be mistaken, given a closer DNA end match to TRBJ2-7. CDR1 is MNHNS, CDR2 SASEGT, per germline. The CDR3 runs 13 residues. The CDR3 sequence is CASSEASRYEQYF. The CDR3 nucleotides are TGTGCCAGCAGTGAAGCGTCGAGATACGAGCAGTACTTC.

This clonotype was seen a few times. CDR3 region: CASSQFLGPGGANTEAFF. In DNA, the CDR3 is TGTGCCAGCAGCCAGTTTCTAGGGCCAGGGGGCGCGAACACTGAAGCTTTCTTT. The rearrangement links TRBV14 to TRBJ1-1, with TRBD1 identical over 8 bases. This CDR3 region has 18 residues. V dropped 3 bases and J dropped 1; count of bases not matched to a gene: 13. Germline values: CDR1 SGHDN, CDR2 FVKESK.

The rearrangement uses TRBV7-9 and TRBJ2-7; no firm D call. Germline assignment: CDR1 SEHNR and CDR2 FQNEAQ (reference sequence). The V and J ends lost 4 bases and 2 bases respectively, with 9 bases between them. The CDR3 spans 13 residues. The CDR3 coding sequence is TGTGCCAGCAGCTCGAGATACACCTACGAGCAGTACTTC. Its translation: CASSSRYTYEQYF.

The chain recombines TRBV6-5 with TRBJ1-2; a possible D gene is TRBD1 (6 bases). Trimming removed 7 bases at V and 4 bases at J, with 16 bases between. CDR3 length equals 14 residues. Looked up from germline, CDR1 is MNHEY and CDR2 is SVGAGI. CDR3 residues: CASTPLDRSYGYTF. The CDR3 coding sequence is TGTGCCAGCACCCCACTCGACAGGAGCTATGGCTACACCTTC.